These T cell receptor beta chains were read from a single sample in a study of shared clonotypes between healthy human individuals. The data were produced by immunoSEQ multiplex PCR, yet TCRdb's version contains in-frame clones alone and is incomplete. The sample lists 2 million to 2.5 million clones, just under 95% occurring once. Sequenced: naive CD4+ T cells from PBMCs. These receptors were collected from a young man in good health. Some clones in this sample may be carry-over from other donors' samples. The CDR3 runs from the conserved cysteine through the conserved F or W. The D gene is left open where the match is weak. The size entry is marked missing in some rows and otherwise reads once, few, many or a size class.

J,D,V,size,length,DNA,CDR3
TRBJ2-7,-,TRBV19,-,14,TGTGCCAGTAGTATCGGGGCGGGATCTCTCGAGCAGTACTTC,CASSIGAGSLEQYF
TRBJ2-1,-,TRBV9,-,15,TGTGCCAGCAGCGGACGACTTGACTCCTACAATGAGCAGTTCTTC,CASSGRLDSYNEQFF
TRBJ2-5,-,TRBV28,-,13,TGTGCCAGCAGTTCATCGTTGATTGAGACCCAGTACTTC,CASSSSLIETQYF
TRBJ2-3,-,TRBV7-2,-,15,TGTGCCAGCAGCATGGGGGGTTCTAGCACAGATACGCAGTATTTT,CASSMGGSSTDTQYF
TRBJ1-1,-,TRBV6-1,-,13,TGTGCCAGCAGTGAAGTTCGGGCCACTGAAGCTTTCTTT,CASSEVRATEAFF
TRBJ2-7,-,TRBV2,once,15,TGTGCCAGCAGTGAAGCAGGGGGAGCTTGGTACGAGCAGTACTTC,CASSEAGGAWYEQYF
TRBJ2-1,TRBD2,TRBV2,-,15,TGTGCCAGCAGCGAGACTAGCGGGAGAAGACATGAGCAGTTCTTC,CASSETSGRRHEQFF
TRBJ1-2,-,TRBV7-2,-,15,TGTGCCAGCAGCTTAGGAGGGGCCGTAATCTATGGCTACACCTTC,CASSLGGAVIYGYTF
TRBJ2-7,-,TRBV4-2,-,12,TGTGCCAGCAGCCGCCAGGGCTACGAGCAGTACTTC,CASSRQGYEQYF
TRBJ1-2,-,TRBV28,-,12,TGTGCCAGCAGTCCGCTGGGGGGCACCGACACCTTC,CASSPLGGTDTF
TRBJ2-7,-,TRBV5-8,few,13,TGTGCCAGCAGCTTGGCCGTACGAGCCGAGCAGTACTTC,CASSLAVRAEQYF
TRBJ1-5,-,TRBV27,-,14,TGTGCCAGCAGTGACCTCGGAGCCAATCAGCCCCAGCATTTT,CASSDLGANQPQHF
TRBJ1-2,-,TRBV11-3,-,13,TGTGCCAGCAGCTTACGGCAGGGGTATGGCTACACCTTC,CASSLRQGYGYTF
TRBJ2-5,-,TRBV7-9,-,13,TGTGCCAGCAGCTTAGGGACGGAAGAGACCCAGTACTTC,CASSLGTEETQYF
TRBJ1-1,-,TRBV5-1,-,13,TGCGCCAGCAGCGTGGATGTGAACACTGAAGCTTTCTTT,CASSVDVNTEAFF
TRBJ2-7,-,TRBV28,-,14,TGTGCCAGCAGTTCCGGGACGGTTACCTACGAGCAGTACTTC,CASSSGTVTYEQYF
TRBJ1-1,-,TRBV11-3,-,14,TGTGCCAGCAGCTTGTACCACGGTGACACTGAAGCTTTCTTT,CASSLYHGDTEAFF
TRBJ2-7,-,TRBV30,-,14,TGTGCCTGGAGTGTACCTAGTATGAGCTACGAGCAGTACTTC,CAWSVPSMSYEQYF
TRBJ1-3,-,TRBV6-1,-,13,TGTGCCAGCAGTGCGCGGGCTAGAAACACCATATATTTT,CASSARARNTIYF
TRBJ2-1,TRBD2,TRBV30,-,15,TGTGCCTGGAGGCTAGCGGGAGGGCCCGCCAATGAGCAGTTCTTC,CAWRLAGGPANEQFF
TRBJ2-7,TRBD2,TRBV9,-,16,TGTGCCAGCAGCGTGGCCTTTGGGGCGGGAGACGGTGAGCAGTACTTC,CASSVAFGAGDGEQYF
TRBJ1-1,TRBD1,TRBV19,-,15,TGTGCCAGTAGGGAGACAGGGCCGATGAACACTGAAGCTTTCTTT,CASRETGPMNTEAFF
TRBJ2-7,TRBD2,TRBV2,-,14,TGTGCCAGCAGCCCGGGGACTAGCTCCTACGAGCAGTACTTC,CASSPGTSSYEQYF
TRBJ1-2,-,TRBV7-9,-,14,TGTGCCAGCAGCTTAAAAGGGGGGCCCTATGGCTACACCTTC,CASSLKGGPYGYTF
TRBJ2-1,-,TRBV28,once,12,TGTGCCAGCAGTTCGAATCACAATGAGCAGTTCTTC,CASSSNHNEQFF
TRBJ1-5,-,TRBV18,-,16,TGTGCCAGCTCACGAGAGATACAGGATAGCAATCAGCCCCAGCATTTT,CASSREIQDSNQPQHF
TRBJ1-1,TRBD1,TRBV5-1,-,15,TGCGCCAGCAGCCGGCGGACAGGGTTTTACACTGAAGCTTTCTTT,CASSRRTGFYTEAFF
TRBJ1-4,TRBD1,TRBV18,-,15,TGTGCCAGCTCACCAAGGACAGGGTCTAATGAAAAACTGTTTTTT,CASSPRTGSNEKLFF
TRBJ2-5,-,TRBV19,-,11,TGTGCCAGTAGTATGAGGGAGACCCAGTACTTC,CASSMRETQYF
TRBJ2-7,-,TRBV7-8,-,13,TGTGCCAGCAGCTTTACGGACGGCTACGAGCAGTACTTC,CASSFTDGYEQYF
TRBJ2-1,TRBD2,TRBV11-2,-,15,TGTGCCAGCAGCTTTCAGCGGGAGTATCTCAATGAGCAGTTCTTC,CASSFQREYLNEQFF
TRBJ2-1,TRBD2,TRBV6-5,-,14,TGTGCCAGCGGCCGACTAGCGCAATACAATGAGCAGTTCTTC,CASGRLAQYNEQFF
TRBJ2-3,-,TRBV4-3,-,13,TGCGCCAGCAGCCAAGAAGAGACAGATACGCAGTATTTT,CASSQEETDTQYF
TRBJ2-1,-,TRBV6-6,-,14,TGTGCCAGCAGTTACTTGGGGGAATACAATGAGCAGTTCTTC,CASSYLGEYNEQFF
TRBJ2-2,TRBD2,TRBV29-1,-,13,TGCAGCGTTGGGGAGCGGGGTACCGGGGAGCTGTTTTTT,CSVGERGTGELFF
TRBJ1-1,-,TRBV10-3,few,14,TGTGCCATCAGCCCCTCTGGGGGGAACACTGAAGCTTTCTTT,CAISPSGGNTEAFF
TRBJ1-2,TRBD1,TRBV28,-,13,TGTGCCAGCAGACCGACAGGGAACTATGGCTACACCTTC,CASRPTGNYGYTF
TRBJ1-5,-,TRBV6-5,-,15,TGTGCCAGCAGATCTACTCCGGGGAGGGGTCAGCCCCAGCATTTT,CASRSTPGRGQPQHF
TRBJ2-1,-,TRBV19,-,15,TGTGCCAGTAGTATAGGGGCTAGCTTTTACAATGAGCAGTTCTTC,CASSIGASFYNEQFF
TRBJ2-7,TRBD1,TRBV5-4,-,15,TGTGCCAGCAGCACAGGGACAGGGGCGGTCGACGAGCAGTACTTC,CASSTGTGAVDEQYF
TRBJ1-2,-,TRBV5-4,-,12,TGTGCCAGCAGTAAAGCACTTTATGGCTACACCTTC,CASSKALYGYTF
TRBJ2-1,TRBD2,TRBV28,-,18,TGTGCCAGCAGCCAGAACCCCAATTGGGGGAGGGCCGTCGATGAGCAGTTCTTC,CASSQNPNWGRAVDEQFF
TRBJ1-1,-,TRBV6-1,once,13,TGTGCCAGCATGATGGGAATAAACACTGAAGCTTTCTTT,CASMMGINTEAFF
TRBJ2-5,TRBD1,TRBV19,once,13,TGTGCCAGTAGACCGGGACAGGGAGAGACCCAGTACTTC,CASRPGQGETQYF
TRBJ1-2,-,TRBV5-3,-,15,TGTGCCAGAAGCTTGGCGGGGGGAACTAACTATGGCTACACCTTC,CARSLAGGTNYGYTF
TRBJ2-2,-,TRBV6-6,-,15,TGTGCCAGCAGTTTTGACTCGCTGAACACCGGGGAGCTGTTTTTT,CASSFDSLNTGELFF
TRBJ1-3,-,TRBV6-6,once,14,TGTGCCAGCAGTTACTTAGACACTGGAAACACCATATATTTT,CASSYLDTGNTIYF